This T cell receptor beta chain emerged from a study of T cell changes during pregnancy in multiple sclerosis. Germline V lookup: CDR1 SGDLS, CDR2 YYNGEE. The CDR3 totals 19 residues. V lost 0 bases to trimming and J lost 0 bases; unmatched junction nucleotides: 8. This table comes from immunoSEQ multiplex PCR, and its TCRdb copy is limited to in-frame clones, with some not included. The sample has 50,000 to 75,000 clones; nearly 95% are singletons. The J gene is TRBJ2-1, the V gene TRBV9; 11 bases align to TRBD2. The sample here was CD8+ T cells from peripheral blood mononuclear cells, taken in the third trimester of pregnancy. The source of this sequence is a female donor with multiple sclerosis, enrolled in a pregnancy study. The DNA for the CDR3 is TGTGCCAGCAGCGTAGAGAGTCCTAGCGGGAGGATCTCCTACAATGAGCAGTTCTTC. It yields the protein CASSVESPSGRISYNEQFF.